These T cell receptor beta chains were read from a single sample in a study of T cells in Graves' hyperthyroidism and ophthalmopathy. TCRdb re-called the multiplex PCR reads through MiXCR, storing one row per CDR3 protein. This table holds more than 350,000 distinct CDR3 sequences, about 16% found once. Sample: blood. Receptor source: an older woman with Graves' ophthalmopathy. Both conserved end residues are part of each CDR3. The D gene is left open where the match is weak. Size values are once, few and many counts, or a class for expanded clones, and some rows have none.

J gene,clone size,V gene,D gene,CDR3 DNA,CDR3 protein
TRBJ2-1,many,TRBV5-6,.,TGTGCCAGCAGCTGGCGGCAGAGCTCCTACAATGAGCAGTTCTTC,CASSWRQSSYNEQFF
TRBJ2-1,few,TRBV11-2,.,TGTGCCAGCAGCCCTCGATTGACTGTAGCCGGGGGTGGCAATGAGCAGTTCTTC,CASSPRLTVAGGGNEQFF
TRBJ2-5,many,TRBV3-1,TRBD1,TGTGCCAGCAGCCGTTCCAGGGGGCTTGAGACCCAGTACTTC,CASSRSRGLETQYF
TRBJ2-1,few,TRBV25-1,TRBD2,TGTGCCAGCAGTGAAGGAAGGACTAGCGGGAGTGAGCAGTTCTTC,CASSEGRTSGSEQFF
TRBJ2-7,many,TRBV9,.,TGTGCCAGCAGCATGGGGACGGAGCAGTACTTC,CASSMGTEQYF
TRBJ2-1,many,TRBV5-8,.,TGTGCCAGCAGCTTGGAGGTGGGCTCCTACAATGAGCAGTTCTTC,CASSLEVGSYNEQFF
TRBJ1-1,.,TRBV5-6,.,TGTGCCAGCAGCTTGGAGTGGGGGGGCAGGACTGAAGCTTTCTTT,CASSLEWGGRTEAFF
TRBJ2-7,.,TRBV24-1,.,TGTGCCACCAGTGAGTTACAGTTGGGCGGGAATTACGAGCAGTACTTC,CATSELQLGGNYEQYF
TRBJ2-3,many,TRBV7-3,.,TGTGCCAGCAGCCCAATCCCAACAGGGATGGATACGCAGTATTTT,CASSPIPTGMDTQYF
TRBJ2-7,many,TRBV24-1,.,TGTGCCACCAGTGAACGGACGGAGGGGCCGGGCGAGCAGTACTTC,CATSERTEGPGEQYF
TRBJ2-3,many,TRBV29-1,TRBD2,TGCAGCGGACTAGCGGAAAGCACAGATACGCAGTATTTT,CSGLAESTDTQYF
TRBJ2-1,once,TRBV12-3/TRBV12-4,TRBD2,TGTGCCAGCAGTTGGACTAGCGGGGGGTGGGATGAGCAGTTCTTC,CASSWTSGGWDEQFF
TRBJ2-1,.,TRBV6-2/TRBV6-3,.,TGTGCCACCCGAGCGGCAGAGGGCTCCTACAATGAGCAGTTCTTC,CATRAAEGSYNEQFF
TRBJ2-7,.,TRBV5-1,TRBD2,TGCGCCAGTAGGACGTCGGGACTAGCCTACGAGCAGTACTTC,CASRTSGLAYEQYF
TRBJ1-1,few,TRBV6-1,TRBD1,TGTGCCAGCAGGCTTAGTACAGGGGTCCCTGAAGCTTTCTTT,CASRLSTGVPEAFF
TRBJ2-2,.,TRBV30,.,TGTGCCTGGAGCGTACAATTGAACACCGGGGAGCTGTTTTTT,CAWSVQLNTGELFF
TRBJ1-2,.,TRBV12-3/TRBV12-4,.,TGTGCCAGCAGTTTCGTCGGACACCGCCTTGGGGGTGGCCACACCTTC,CASSFVGHRLGGGHTF
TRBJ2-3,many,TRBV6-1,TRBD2,TGTGCCAGCAGTGAACGACAGGTCGTTAGCGGGGCTAGCACAGATACGCAGTATTTT,CASSERQVVSGASTDTQYF
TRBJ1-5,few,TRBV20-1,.,TGCAGTGCTAGAGACCAGATCGGGGGGGCGGGCAATCAGCCCCAGCATTTT,CSARDQIGGAGNQPQHF
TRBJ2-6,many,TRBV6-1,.,TGTGCCAGCAGTGAGCCGGGGGGCCCTGGGGCCAACGTCCTGACTTTC,CASSEPGGPGANVLTF
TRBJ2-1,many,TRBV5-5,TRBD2,TGTGCCAGCAGCTTGGCTAGCGGGAGGCTCGGGGAGCAGTTCTTC,CASSLASGRLGEQFF
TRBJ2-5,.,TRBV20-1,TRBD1,TGCAGTGCTAGAGTACAGGGGAGAGAGACCCAGTACTTC,CSARVQGRETQYF
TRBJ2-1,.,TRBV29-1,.,TGCAGCGTTGGATGGGCCGGGAACAATGAGCAGTTCTTC,CSVGWAGNNEQFF
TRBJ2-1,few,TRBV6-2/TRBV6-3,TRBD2,TGTGCCAGCGGGGATAGCGGGACGTTCTACAATGAGCAGTTCTTC,CASGDSGTFYNEQFF
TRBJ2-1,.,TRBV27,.,TGTGCCCACGGTCGCCTGCCGGGGGAAAAGCGGAACAATGAGCAGTTCTTC,CAHGRLPGEKRNNEQFF
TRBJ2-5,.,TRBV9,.,TGTGCCAGCAGCGTAACGGGAGCTGGGGAGACCCAGTACTTC,CASSVTGAGETQYF
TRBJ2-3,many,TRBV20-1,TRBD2,TGCAGTGCTAGTGGAGCGGGGACTAGCGGTACAGATACGCAGTATTTT,CSASGAGTSGTDTQYF
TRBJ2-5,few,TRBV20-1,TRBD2,TGCAGTGCTAGAGATGAACTAGCGGGAGTAGAGACCCAGTACTTC,CSARDELAGVETQYF
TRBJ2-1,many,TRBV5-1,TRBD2,TGCGCCAGCAGATCCGGGACTAGCTTCCACAATGAGCAGTTCTTC,CASRSGTSFHNEQFF
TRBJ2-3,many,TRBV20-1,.,TGCAGTGCTAGCCCGCAGAGTACAGATACGCAGTATTTT,CSASPQSTDTQYF
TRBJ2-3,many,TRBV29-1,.,TGCAGCGTTCTAACCGGGAACACAGATACGCAGTATTTT,CSVLTGNTDTQYF
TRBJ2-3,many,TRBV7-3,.,TGTGCCAGCAGCTTAATCGCGCGCGGCTCTGGAGCAGATACGCAGTATTTT,CASSLIARGSGADTQYF
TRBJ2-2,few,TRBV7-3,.,TGTGCCAGCAGCTTATCAGGGACCGACACCGGGGAGCTGTTTTTT,CASSLSGTDTGELFF
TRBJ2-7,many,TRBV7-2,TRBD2,TGTGCCAGCAGCAAACTAGCGGGTAACTCCTACGAGCAGTACTTC,CASSKLAGNSYEQYF
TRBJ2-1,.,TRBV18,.,TGTGCCAGCTCACCACCCAGGGGAAACTCCGGAGGGTACAATGAGCAGTTCTTC,CASSPPRGNSGGYNEQFF
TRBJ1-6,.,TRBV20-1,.,TGCAGTGCTAGCTTGATCCATGGTAATTCACCCCTCCACTTT,CSASLIHGNSPLHF
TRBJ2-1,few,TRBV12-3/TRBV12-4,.,TGTGCCAGCAGTGGAGGGGTGCTAGCTGTAAAGGAGCAGTTCTTC,CASSGGVLAVKEQFF